This entry concerns a single T cell receptor (beta chain). Measured with immunoSEQ multiplex PCR; TCRdb has only the in-frame clones, and not every one. The sample has tens of thousands of clones, 82% seen once. This CDR3 is 16 amino acids long. V dropped 5 bases and J dropped 0 bases, with 17 bases sitting between them. CDR1 and CDR2 from the germline V gene are SGHNT and YENEEA. The data originate from a study of preoperative IRX-2 immunotherapy in early breast cancer. Treatment denoted: preoperative locoregional IRX-2 cytokine immunotherapy. Patients received preoperative, locoregional IRX-2 cytokine immunotherapy in a phase Ib study.

This clonotype was obtained from a human donor with breast cancer. This sequence joins TRBV11-3 and TRBJ2-7, with D possibly matching TRBD1 (6 bases). Sequenced here: lymph node tissue, sampled after IRX-2 immunotherapy. The DNA for the CDR3 is TGTGCCAGCAGCATCGGCAGGGGCCAAAGCTCCTACGAGCAGTACTTC. Translated: CASSIGRGQSSYEQYF.